This T cell receptor beta chain was observed in a study of blood T cell repertoires in COVID-19. The study drew participants aged about 18 to 95 years from about two dozen US areas. Grouping used clinical history reported by participants in a survey and questionnaire. V trimming: 3 bases; J trimming: 7 bases; junction bases outside the gene matches: 2. This CDR3 has 12 amino acids. Assay used: immunoSEQ multiplex PCR; TCRdb lists only in-frame clones, some missing. The profile shows almost 500,000 clones, about 88% of them singletons. The clonotype was recovered from an older woman who had recovered from COVID-19. The rearrangement joins TRBV12-3 or TRBV12-4 to TRBJ2-7; 8 bases fit TRBD2. Sequencing used PBMCs or T cells enriched from blood (not recorded which). The CDR3 loop reads CASSFVAGEQYF. As DNA, the CDR3 is TGTGCCAGCAGTTTTGTAGCGGGGGAGCAGTACTTC.